This TCR beta chain is drawn from a study of T-cell reconstitution after alpha-beta-depleted transplantation in children. Study-wide findings and caveats: Reportedly, roughly two months post-transplant, alpha-beta T cells arose from several hundred expanded graft clones. Some patients showed high day-60 TCRbeta diversity, which derived from surviving recipient T cells and thymic progenitors.

This clonotype was detected ten times or more. Its antigen is undetermined. V was clipped by 4 bases and J by 4 bases, with 7 bases between them. This CDR3 is built from 13 residues. This sample's TCRbeta library carried unique molecular identifier barcodes. A single record per CDR3 protein comes from TCRdb applying MiXCR to the PCR reads. Found here are 600,000 or so distinct CDR3 sequences, roughly 24% of them singletons; the top ten hold 13% to 15%. The clonotype originates from a boy younger than two who had a stem cell transplant for acute myeloid leukemia, so the T cells may come from the graft donor. The V call is TRBV12-3 or TRBV12-4, the J call TRBJ2-2, with no clear D. The material was PBMCs, mostly from graft donor cells, obtained 360 days after TCRalphabeta/CD19-depleted stem cell transplant. The CDR3: CASSSVSTGELFF. Written as DNA, the CDR3 is TGTGCCAGCAGTTCAGTCAGCACCGGGGAGCTGTTTTTT.